Shown below are 9 T cell receptor beta chains from a single sample sequenced in a study of tumor-infiltrating lymphocytes in localized non-small cell lung cancer. The data were produced by immunoSEQ multiplex PCR, yet TCRdb's version contains in-frame clones alone and is incomplete. Altogether some 16,000 clones are present, roughly 40% being singletons, with the ten largest covering less than 20%. The sample comprised lung tumor tissue. Every receptor here comes from a human donor with non-small cell lung cancer.

The chain carries TRBV7-3 and TRBJ1-1; D perhaps matches TRBD1 (5 bases). V was shortened by 4 bases and J by 5 bases, with 8 bases between the two germline ends. CDR1 is SGHTA and CDR2 is FQGTGA in the germline V gene. The CDR3 runs to 12 residues. As DNA, the CDR3 is TGTGCCAGCAGCTCGGGGGGGACTGAAGCTTTCTTT. This gives the protein CASSSGGTEAFF.

This clone has only a few counts. The chain links TRBV27 to TRBJ2-2; unclear D gene. CDR1 is MNHEY and CDR2 is SMNVEV in the germline V gene (reference sequence). With 4 bases removed from V and 4 bases from J, the gap between germline ends came to 7 bases. This CDR3 has 13 residues. The CDR3 loop reads CASSSFGTGELFF. CDR3 in DNA: TGTGCCAGCAGTTCTTTTGGCACCGGGGAGCTGTTTTTT.

The chain couples TRBV9 to TRBJ1-2, with 10 bases lining up with TRBD1. CDR1 and CDR2 from the germline V gene are SGDLS and YYNGEE. The CDR3 consists of 14 residues. Losses at the gene ends were 5 bases for V and 2 bases for J; bases not matched to a gene: 3. CDR3 amino acids: CASRTTGGNYGYTF. CDR3 coding DNA: TGTGCCAGCAGGACGACAGGGGGCAACTATGGCTACACCTTC.

In this sample, this clone turned up a few times. The CDR3 loop reads CASNPTNNQPQHF. The CDR3 bases are TGTGCCAGCAACCCGACAAACAATCAGCCCCAGCATTTT. V gene TRBV2 combines with J gene TRBJ1-5, with unresolved D. Trimming pared 7 bases from V and 3 bases from J, leaving 10 bases between. CDR3 length: 13 residues. CDR1 and CDR2 from the germline V gene are SNHLY and FYNNEI.

The sample holds a few counts of this clone. The CDR3 reads CASSAGAGTGYSPLHF. The CDR3 coding sequence is TGCGCCAGCAGCGCGGGGGCCGGGACAGGTTATTCACCCCTCCACTTT. The chain is built from TRBV5-1 and TRBJ1-6, with 8 bases identical to TRBD1. CDR3 size: 16 residues. The J segment lost 8 bases and the V segment lost 4 bases, leaving 11 bases of the junction unmatched. CDR1 and CDR2 (germline): SGHRS, YFSETQ.

The chain links TRBV7-2 to TRBJ1-2, with 10 bases matching TRBD1. This CDR3 has 16 amino acids. Germline assignment: CDR1 SGHTA and CDR2 FQGNSA. After removal of 5 bases from V and 2 bases from J, the junction contained 8 bases not matched to a gene. The CDR3, as DNA: TGTGCCAGCAGCACAGGACAGGGGGTTTTCAACTATGGCTACACCTTC. This encodes CASSTGQGVFNYGYTF.

This clone came up once. This chain links TRBV12-5 with TRBJ2-1; D is undetermined. Trimming took 1 base from V and 4 from J, leaving 8 bases between them. The V gene's germline CDR1 is LGHNT and CDR2 FRNRAP. There are 14 residues in the CDR3. The CDR3 bases are TGTGCTAGTGGTTTGGGGACGGTGTACAATGAGCAGTTCTTC. Protein sequence: CASGLGTVYNEQFF. Together with reference TRBV12-5 and TRBJ2-1, the CDR3 gives the full variable domain: DARVTQTPRHKVTEMGQEVTMRCQPILGHNTVFWYRQTMMQGLELLAYFRNRAPLDDSGMPKDRFSAEMPDATLATLKIQPSEPRDSAVYFCASGLGTVYNEQFFGPGTRLTVL.

The chain employs TRBV18 and TRBJ2-2; 9 bases agree with TRBD2. With V trimmed by 0 bases and J by 5 bases, 16 bases remained unmatched. The CDR3 consists of 20 residues. Germline V lookup: CDR1 KGHSH, CDR2 LQKENI. This chain's CDR3 is CASSPPVSSGVRRSTGELFF. The CDR3 DNA is TGTGCCAGCTCACCACCGGTGTCTAGCGGGGTCCGCCGGTCAACCGGGGAGCTGTTTTTT.

V is TRBV2 and J is TRBJ2-1, with TRBD2 matching 15 bases. The germline gives CDR1 SNHLY, CDR2 FYNNEI. This CDR3 has 15 residues. Germline trimming cut 6 bases from V and 6 bases from J; bases unmatched to any gene: 3. The CDR3 loop reads CASRPGLAGGNEQFF. The CDR3 bases are TGTGCCAGCAGACCGGGACTAGCGGGGGGCAATGAGCAGTTCTTC.